Listed here is a single TCR beta chain. The target antigen is unknown. V gave up 5 bases and J gave up 10 bases, with 23 bases separating them. Germline assignment: CDR1 SGHVS and CDR2 FQNEAQ. This CDR3 has 15 amino acids. These data are taken from a study of cytomegalovirus exposure and HLA in healthy donors. Findings and limits, study-wide: A list of about 160 TCR beta chains associated with cytomegalovirus was given.

This table comes from immunoSEQ multiplex PCR, and its TCRdb copy is limited to in-frame clones, with some not included. The sample consists of some 230,000 clones, around nine tenths of them appearing once. The sample comprised PBMCs. The chain joins TRBV7-8 to TRBJ1-1, with D perhaps TRBD1 (6 bases). The sequence was obtained from a woman aged 18 to 35 in good health and CMV-seronegative. The CDR3 coding sequence is TGTGCCAGCAGCCAGCCCCCGGGACAAGTCTTGGTAGCTTTCTTT. Translated, it gives CASSQPPGQVLVAFF.